This T cell receptor (beta chain) derives from a study of T cell repertoires in cytomegalovirus infection. For the study at large: Indications came from public TCR beta signatures; they pointed to CMV infection and to a matching HLA type.

General study findings and limits: HLA-C-restricted CMV-specific TCR beta clonotypes prevailed in the ex vivo response.

TCRdb reprocessed the reads with MiXCR, giving one entry per CDR3 protein. The sample lists 150,000 to 200,000 distinct CDR3 sequences, roughly 19% occurring once. As concerns this clonotype: Its matching antigen is unknown.

The CDR3 spans 15 residues. The germline V gene has CDR1 SNHLY and CDR2 FYNNEI. V lost 6 bases to trimming and J lost 0 bases, with 12 bases between them. J is TRBJ2-1 and V is TRBV2; D might be TRBD2 (6 bases). The receptor comes from a human donor in good health (CMV status not recorded). Some clones in this sample may be carry-over from other donors' samples. The sequencing sample was made of PBMCs. The CDR3 DNA reads TGTGCCAGCAGGGGACTTGAAGACTCCTACAATGAGCAGTTCTTC. Its translation: CASRGLEDSYNEQFF.